The rows below give T cell receptor beta chains drawn from one sample of a study of T cells in Graves' hyperthyroidism and ophthalmopathy. TCRdb reprocessed the multiplex PCR reads with MiXCR, giving one entry per CDR3 protein. The sample contains hundreds of thousands of distinct CDR3 sequences, 15% to 18% of which appear only once. The sample consisted of blood. These TCRs come from a woman under 30 with Graves' hyperthyroidism. The CDR3 runs from the conserved cysteine through the conserved F or W. A D gene is named only where the DNA matches it firmly. Rows may omit the clone size; those that give it use once, few, many or a size class.

J gene	V gene	clone size	D gene	CDR3 DNA	CDR3 protein
TRBJ2-4	TRBV11-1	few	TRBD2	TGTGCCAGCAGCGCACCGGGACTAGCGGGCCCGGCCAAAAACATTCAGTACTTC	CASSAPGLAGPAKNIQYF
TRBJ2-3	TRBV6-1	many	-	TGTGCCAGCAGTGAAGAGTTAGCATCAAACGCAGATACGCAGTATTTT	CASSEELASNADTQYF
TRBJ1-2	TRBV11-2	-	-	TGTGCCAGCAGCTTAGCGGATGGCTACACCTTC	CASSLADGYTF
TRBJ2-3	TRBV5-6	many	-	TGTGCCAGCAGCTCAGGTCGGACAGCCAGGATCACAGATACGCAGTATTTT	CASSSGRTARITDTQYF
TRBJ1-5	TRBV6-1	many	-	TGTGCCAGCAGTGAGTCGATATGGAATCAGCCCCAGCATTTT	CASSESIWNQPQHF
TRBJ2-4	TRBV20-1	few	-	TGCAGTGCTAGTAGTCTAGATCTAGCCAAAAACATTCAGTACTTC	CSASSLDLAKNIQYF
TRBJ1-6	TRBV3-1	few	-	TGTGTCAGCAGCCAAGCGGCGGGGCAAACCCTCCACTTT	CVSSQAAGQTLHF
TRBJ2-1	TRBV9	-	TRBD1	TGTGCCAGCAGCGTAGTTAACAGGGGTGGGGAGCAGTTCTTC	CASSVVNRGGEQFF
TRBJ2-1	TRBV11-2	-	-	TGTGCCAGCAGCCCGAGGGTAAGGGGCGGGAATGAGCAGTTCTTC	CASSPRVRGGNEQFF
TRBJ2-1	TRBV5-1	-	TRBD2	TGCGCCAGTCGGACTAGCGGGAGGGCTGTCAATGAGCAGTTCTTC	CASRTSGRAVNEQFF
TRBJ1-2	TRBV12-3/TRBV12-4	many	-	TGTGCCAGCACCCTGGGGGGGCACAGCCCAAATGGCTACACCTTC	CASTLGGHSPNGYTF
TRBJ1-5	TRBV12-3/TRBV12-4	few	-	TGTGCCAGCAGTTTGGGTGGCAGGGAACAGCCCCAGCATTTT	CASSLGGREQPQHF
TRBJ2-3	TRBV6-2/TRBV6-3	-	-	TGTGCCAGCAGACATCTCTTGAGCTACCGCACAGATACGCAGTATTTT	CASRHLLSYRTDTQYF